This T cell receptor (beta chain) derives from a study of somatic mutations in cytotoxic T cells in rheumatoid arthritis. On the study more broadly: Some V beta antibody-stained T-cell populations were flow-sorted at nearly 100% purity, including V beta1+ cells sequenced for TCRB. The study's findings and limits: Multiple comparisons were not accounted for in the slight TRBV07 underrepresentation seen in rheumatoid arthritis patients.

Only one count was recorded for this clone. Antigen unknown. Between the trimmed V and J ends, which lost 0 bases and 1 base, there was a span of 9 bases. The germline CDR1 and CDR2 sequences are MNHNS and SASEGT. The CDR3 totals 15 residues. The table came from immunoSEQ multiplex PCR; TCRdb's copy has only in-frame clones and leaves some out. This table has just over 6,500 clones, roughly 80% appearing once. This clonotype was obtained from a woman aged 55-69 years in good health. This sequence joins TRBV6-1 and TRBJ1-1, with no clear D. The specimen was CD8+ T cells sorted from blood. The CDR3 sequence is CASSEAVTPNTEAFF. For the CDR3, the DNA is TGTGCCAGCAGTGAAGCAGTAACACCGAACACTGAAGCTTTCTTT.